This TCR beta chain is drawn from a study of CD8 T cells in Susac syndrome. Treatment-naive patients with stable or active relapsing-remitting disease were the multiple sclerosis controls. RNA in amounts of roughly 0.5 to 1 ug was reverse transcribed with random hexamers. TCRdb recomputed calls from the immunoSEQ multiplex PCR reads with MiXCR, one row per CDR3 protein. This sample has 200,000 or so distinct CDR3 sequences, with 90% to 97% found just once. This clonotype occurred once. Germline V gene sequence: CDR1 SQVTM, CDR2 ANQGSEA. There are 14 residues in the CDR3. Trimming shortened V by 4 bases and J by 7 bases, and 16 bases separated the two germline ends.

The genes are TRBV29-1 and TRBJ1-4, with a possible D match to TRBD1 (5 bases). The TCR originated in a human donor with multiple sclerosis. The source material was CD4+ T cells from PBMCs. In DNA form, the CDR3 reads TGCAGCGTTGCGGGGACCCTGGGTGGTGAAAAACTGTTTTTT. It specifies CSVAGTLGGEKLFF. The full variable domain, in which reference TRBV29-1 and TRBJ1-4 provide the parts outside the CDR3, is SAVISQKPSRDICQRGTSLTIQCQVDSQVTMMFWYRQQPGQSLTLIATANQGSEATYESGFVIDKFPISRPNLTFSTLTVSNMSPEDSSIYLCSVAGTLGGEKLFFGSGTQLSVL.